These 5 T cell receptor beta chains were all obtained from the same sample, sequenced in a study of PD-L1 blockade in urothelial cancer. Here immunoSEQ multiplex PCR was the method, and the copy in TCRdb shows in-frame clones only, minus some. This repertoire shows around 69,000 clones, 91% found once; its top ten account for around 0.9%. Time point specified: peripheral blood 6 weeks after treatment start. This specimen was PBMCs, taken around atezolizumab (anti-PD-L1) treatment. Receptors were obtained from a woman aged 80 or over with urothelial cancer.

A single count supports this clone. The genes are TRBV28 and TRBJ1-2; D is perhaps TRBD1 (6 bases). The V end was cut by 5 bases, the J end by 8 bases, with 21 bases between. This CDR3 is built from 15 residues. Germline CDR1 and CDR2: MDHEN and SYDVKM. CDR3 sequence reads: CASSLTMGAIDGYTF. CDR3 sequence (DNA): TGTGCCAGCAGTCTTACGATGGGGGCAATTGACGGCTACACCTTC.

A few counts support this clone. The chain uses TRBV7-9 and TRBJ2-2; 9 nucleotides match TRBD2. This CDR3 contains 16 residues. V was clipped by 5 bases and J by 6 bases; unmatched bases: 10. Looked up from germline, CDR1 is SEHNR and CDR2 is FQNEAQ (reference sequence). CDR3 in amino acids: CASSARGLAGAGELFF. DNA of the CDR3: TGTGCCAGCAGCGCACGGGGACTAGCAGGGGCCGGGGAGCTGTTTTTT.

J is TRBJ1-5 and V is TRBV5-1, with D possibly being TRBD1 (6 bases). V gave up 5 bases and J gave up 5 bases, with 17 bases separating them. The CDR3 runs 15 residues. Germline-derived CDR1 and CDR2 are SGHRS and YFSETQ. The CDR3 region has the DNA TGCGCCAGCAGAAAGGCGCAGGGACATGATCAGCCCCAGCATTTT. It codes for CASRKAQGHDQPQHF.

The rearrangement links TRBV27 to TRBJ2-3; 10 positions agree with TRBD2. The ends lost 4 bases at V and 4 bases at J; junction bases unmatched: 5. The CDR3 runs to 15 residues. Germline V gene lookup returns CDR1 MNHEY and CDR2 SMNVEV (reference sequence). The CDR3 loop reads CASSSSGLASDTQYF. DNA for the CDR3: TGTGCCAGCAGTTCATCGGGACTAGCGTCAGATACGCAGTATTTT.

The chain recombines TRBV5-1 with TRBJ2-5; TRBD2 matches at 12 bases. V lost 4 bases, J lost 9 bases, and 10 bases stayed unmatched. Germline CDR1 and CDR2: SGHRS and YFSETQ. The CDR3 extends over 15 amino acids. The CDR3 region is CASSPRTSGTGAQYF. CDR3 bases: TGCGCCAGCAGCCCCCGGACTAGCGGGACGGGCGCCCAGTACTTC.